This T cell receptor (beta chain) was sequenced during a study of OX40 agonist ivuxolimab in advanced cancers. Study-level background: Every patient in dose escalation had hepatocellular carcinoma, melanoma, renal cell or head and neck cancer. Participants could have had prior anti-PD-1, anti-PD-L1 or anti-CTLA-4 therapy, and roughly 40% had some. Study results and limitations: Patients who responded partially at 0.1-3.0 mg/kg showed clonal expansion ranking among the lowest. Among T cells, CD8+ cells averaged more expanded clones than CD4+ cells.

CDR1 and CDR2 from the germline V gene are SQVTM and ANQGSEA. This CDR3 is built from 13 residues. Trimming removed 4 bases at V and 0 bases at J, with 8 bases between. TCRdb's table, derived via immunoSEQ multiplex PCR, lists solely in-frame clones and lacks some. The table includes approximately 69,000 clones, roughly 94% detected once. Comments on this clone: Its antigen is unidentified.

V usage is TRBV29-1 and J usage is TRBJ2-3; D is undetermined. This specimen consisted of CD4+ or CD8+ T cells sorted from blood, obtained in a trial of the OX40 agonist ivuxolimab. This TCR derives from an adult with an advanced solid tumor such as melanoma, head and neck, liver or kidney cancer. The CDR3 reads CSVVPVSTDTQYF. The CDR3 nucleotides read TGCAGCGTTGTTCCCGTTAGCACAGATACGCAGTATTTT.